This paragraph covers one TCR beta chain sequence. Roughly 0.5 to 1 ug RNA was reverse transcribed with random hexamers. A single record per CDR3 protein comes from TCRdb applying MiXCR to the immunoSEQ multiplex PCR reads. Among 200,000 or so distinct CDR3 sequences listed, 95% were seen once. The V gene lost 4 bases and the J gene lost 5 bases, with 11 bases spanning the gap. The CDR3 totals 14 residues. From germline, CDR1 is LGHDT and CDR2 YNNKEL (reference sequence). This sample is part of a study of CD8 T cells in Susac syndrome. The V call is TRBV3-1, the J call TRBJ2-2; D remains unclear. The source is a human donor with multiple sclerosis. Sequencing used CD4+ T cells from PBMCs. CDR3 nucleotides: TGTGCCAGCAGCCCGGATCTAGGAACCGGGGAGCTGTTTTTT. Its translation: CASSPDLGTGELFF.